Listed below are T cell receptor beta chains from one sample, sequenced in a study. Each CDR3 protein is one row after TCRdb ran MiXCR on the RT-PCR reads. Among about 680,000 distinct CDR3 sequences listed, about 14% were seen once. The sequencing input was memory CD4+ T cells from blood. The receptors come from a female donor in good health, serving as a healthy control. The CDR3 runs from the conserved cysteine through the conserved F or W. A D gene is named only where the DNA matches it firmly. Size tells how often a clone was seen (once, few, many) or the class of an expanded clone, and some rows leave it out.

CDR3aa: CASSEADTEAFF
CDR3nt: TGTGCCAGCAGTGAAGCCGACACTGAAGCTTTCTTT
j_gene: TRBJ1-1
v_gene: TRBV2
d_gene: -
abundance: few

CDR3aa: CASSPGGLNEKLFF
CDR3nt: TGTGCCAGCTCACCCGGGGGCCTTAATGAAAAACTGTTTTTT
j_gene: TRBJ1-4
v_gene: TRBV18
d_gene: -
abundance: -

CDR3aa: CASSYPGRPYEQYF
CDR3nt: TGTGCCAGCAGTTATCCGGGGAGGCCCTACGAGCAGTACTTC
j_gene: TRBJ2-7
v_gene: TRBV28
d_gene: -
abundance: few

CDR3aa: CASSPGPREAEAFF
CDR3nt: TGTGCCAGCAGCCCCGGGCCAAGGGAAGCTGAAGCTTTCTTT
j_gene: TRBJ1-1
v_gene: TRBV9
d_gene: -
abundance: many

CDR3aa: CSAEDRGKDQPQHF
CDR3nt: TGCAGTGCTGAGGACAGGGGAAAGGATCAGCCCCAGCATTTT
j_gene: TRBJ1-5
v_gene: TRBV20-1
d_gene: TRBD1
abundance: -

CDR3aa: CASTLPQGNNSPLHF
CDR3nt: TGTGCCAGCACCTTACCACAGGGAAACAATTCACCCCTCCACTTT
j_gene: TRBJ1-6
v_gene: TRBV28
d_gene: -
abundance: -

CDR3aa: CASQGQFYGYTF
CDR3nt: TGTGCCAGTCAGGGACAGTTCTATGGCTACACCTTC
j_gene: TRBJ1-2
v_gene: TRBV7-2
d_gene: TRBD1
abundance: once

CDR3aa: CASSLFTGGGNQPQHF
CDR3nt: TGTGCCAGCAGTTTATTCACAGGGGGTGGCAATCAGCCCCAGCATTTT
j_gene: TRBJ1-5
v_gene: TRBV28
d_gene: TRBD1
abundance: few

CDR3aa: CASSERYSVAYEQYF
CDR3nt: TGTGCCAGCAGTGAACGCTACAGCGTCGCCTACGAGCAGTACTTC
j_gene: TRBJ2-7
v_gene: TRBV6-1
d_gene: -
abundance: -

CDR3aa: CSAAAGVTDTQYF
CDR3nt: TGCAGTGCTGCAGCCGGGGTAACAGATACGCAGTATTTT
j_gene: TRBJ2-3
v_gene: TRBV20-1
d_gene: -
abundance: few

CDR3aa: CASSPSRGANTEAFF
CDR3nt: TGTGCCAGCAGTCCCTCGCGGGGGGCGAACACTGAAGCTTTCTTT
j_gene: TRBJ1-1
v_gene: TRBV25-1
d_gene: -
abundance: -

CDR3aa: CASSYEGDIQYF
CDR3nt: TGTGCCAGCAGTTACGAGGGTGACATTCAGTACTTC
j_gene: TRBJ2-4
v_gene: TRBV6-2/TRBV6-3
d_gene: -
abundance: few

CDR3aa: CASSWGHNTGELFF
CDR3nt: TGTGCCAGCAGCTGGGGGCACAACACCGGGGAGCTGTTTTTT
j_gene: TRBJ2-2
v_gene: TRBV27
d_gene: -
abundance: few

CDR3aa: CSVNARMDEKLFF
CDR3nt: TGCAGCGTTAATGCCAGGATGGATGAAAAACTGTTTTTT
j_gene: TRBJ1-4
v_gene: TRBV29-1
d_gene: -
abundance: few

CDR3aa: CASSSTGTQSGNTIYF
CDR3nt: TGTGCCAGCAGCTCAACAGGGACACAATCTGGAAACACCATATATTTT
j_gene: TRBJ1-3
v_gene: TRBV7-9
d_gene: -
abundance: -

CDR3aa: CSASTGTSGTRYKFYEQYF
CDR3nt: TGCAGTGCTAGCACCGGGACTAGCGGGACGAGATACAAATTCTACGAGCAGTACTTC
j_gene: TRBJ2-7
v_gene: TRBV20-1
d_gene: TRBD2
abundance: few

CDR3aa: CASASPYEQYF
CDR3nt: TGTGCCAGCGCCAGCCCCTACGAGCAGTACTTC
j_gene: TRBJ2-7
v_gene: TRBV11-2
d_gene: -
abundance: -

CDR3aa: CASSLAQATNEKLFF
CDR3nt: TGTGCCAGCAGCTTAGCCCAAGCAACTAATGAAAAACTGTTTTTT
j_gene: TRBJ1-4
v_gene: TRBV7-2
d_gene: -
abundance: -

CDR3aa: CASSPQRTSYNEQFF
CDR3nt: TGTGCCAGCAGTCCCCAGCGGACCTCCTACAATGAGCAGTTCTTC
j_gene: TRBJ2-1
v_gene: TRBV6-5
d_gene: -
abundance: many

CDR3aa: CASSEAQGSQPQHF
CDR3nt: TGTGCCAGCAGTGAAGCGCAGGGGTCCCAGCCCCAGCATTTT
j_gene: TRBJ1-5
v_gene: TRBV6-1
d_gene: -
abundance: many

CDR3aa: CASSLKSQEFGYTF
CDR3nt: TGTGCCAGCAGCCTCAAATCACAGGAATTTGGCTACACCTTC
j_gene: TRBJ1-2
v_gene: TRBV12-3/TRBV12-4
d_gene: -
abundance: few

CDR3aa: CSAPQITEAFF
CDR3nt: TGCAGTGCTCCCCAGATCACTGAAGCTTTCTTT
j_gene: TRBJ1-1
v_gene: TRBV20-1
d_gene: -
abundance: -

CDR3aa: CASSRPGQSYEQYF
CDR3nt: TGTGCCAGTAGTCGTCCGGGACAGTCCTACGAGCAGTACTTC
j_gene: TRBJ2-7
v_gene: TRBV19
d_gene: TRBD1
abundance: -

CDR3aa: CASSSARGPFYNEQFF
CDR3nt: TGCGCCAGCAGCTCGGCGAGGGGTCCTTTCTACAATGAGCAGTTCTTC
j_gene: TRBJ2-1
v_gene: TRBV5-1
d_gene: -
abundance: few

CDR3aa: CSVDRDGADTQYF
CDR3nt: TGCAGCGTCGACAGGGACGGGGCAGATACGCAGTATTTT
j_gene: TRBJ2-3
v_gene: TRBV29-1
d_gene: TRBD1
abundance: many

CDR3aa: CASSRQGLTYEQYF
CDR3nt: TGTGCCAGCAGCCGACAGGGACTTACCTACGAGCAGTACTTC
j_gene: TRBJ2-7
v_gene: TRBV7-9
d_gene: -
abundance: once

CDR3aa: CASTGRASGYTF
CDR3nt: TGTGCCAGCACCGGCAGGGCATCAGGCTACACCTTC
j_gene: TRBJ1-2
v_gene: TRBV7-2
d_gene: -
abundance: -

CDR3aa: CSARDLGDLHSQHF
CDR3nt: TGCAGTGCTAGAGATCTTGGGGACCTCCATTCCCAGCATTTT
j_gene: TRBJ1-5
v_gene: TRBV20-1
d_gene: -
abundance: -

CDR3aa: CASSGDSRGDTQYF
CDR3nt: TGCGCCAGCAGCGGGGACAGCCGGGGGGATACGCAGTATTTT
j_gene: TRBJ2-3
v_gene: TRBV5-1
d_gene: -
abundance: few